This T cell receptor beta chain was obtained from a study of T cell clones after liver transplantation. Study context: Three of the eight recipients were HCV-positive; the rest had non-autoimmune, non-viral transplant indications.

Sequenced by immunoSEQ multiplex PCR; TCRdb stores in-frame clones only, minus some. The sample yields over 70,000 clones, about 80% seen once. J lost 2 bases, V lost 4 bases, and 6 bases had no gene match. The CDR3 is 17 amino acids. Germline V gene sequence: CDR1 LGHNA, CDR2 YNFKEQ. The V gene is TRBV4-2, the J gene TRBJ2-3; 13 bases align to TRBD2. The sequences come from CD4+ T cells from blood, collected 12 months after liver transplant. This TCR derives from a human patient who received a liver transplant. Certain T cells may be donor cells from the graft. The CDR3 here is CASSRGTSGIPTDTQYF. The CDR3 DNA is TGTGCCAGCAGCCGAGGGACTAGCGGGATCCCCACAGATACGCAGTATTTT.